The 23 T cell receptor beta chains below were found in one sample sequenced in a study of Graves' ophthalmopathy and Graves' hyperthyroidism. The authors amplified TCR beta CDR3 regions, and they did so from RNA transcripts for repertoire sequencing. An opening RT-PCR round employed HTBI primers and preceded a second-round multiplex PCR. TCRdb used MiXCR to reprocess the multiplex PCR reads, holding one entry per CDR3 protein. The data contain fewer than 600,000 distinct CDR3 sequences, around 15% of them singletons. The sample was blood. The source of these receptors is a woman in her twenties or thirties with Graves' ophthalmopathy.

A note on this clonotype: A read error is possible here, since a much larger clone lies one base away. The chain combines TRBV27 with TRBJ2-7; tentatively, D is TRBD2 (5 bases). CDR1 is MNHEY, CDR2 SMNVEV, per germline (reference sequence). This CDR3 is built from 13 residues. V lost 5 bases, J lost 5 bases, and 13 bases lay in between. CDR3 loop: CASSLLTNDEQYF. The DNA for the CDR3 is TGTGCCAGCAGTCTCCTGACTAACGACGAGCAGTACTTC.

This clonotype has a count of ten or more. This rearrangement joins TRBV5-1 to TRBJ1-1; possible D gene TRBD1, 5 bases. The CDR3 covers 15 residues. The V end lost 0 bases, the J end lost 0 bases, and 9 bases lay between the germline ends. Germline V gives CDR1 SGHRS, CDR2 YFSETQ. In DNA, the CDR3 is TGCGCCAGCAGCTTGGACGCCAGGGTGAACACTGAAGCTTTCTTT. Protein sequence: CASSLDARVNTEAFF.

The rearrangement links TRBV24-1 to TRBJ1-1, with 9 bases identical to TRBD1. V lost 7 bases to trimming and J lost 4 bases; unmatched junction nucleotides: 6. Germline V gene lookup returns CDR1 KGHDR and CDR2 SFDVKD. This CDR3 is built from 14 residues. The CDR3 spells CATRTGGRGTEAFF. The CDR3 bases are TGTGCCACCAGGACAGGGGGTCGTGGCACTGAAGCTTTCTTT.

The chain has TRBV20-1 and TRBJ1-6, with a possible D match to TRBD1 (6 bases). The CDR3 consists of 12 residues. Trimming cost V 5 bases and J 11 bases, with 13 bases left between them. The germline V gene encodes CDR1 DFQATT and CDR2 SNEGSKA (reference sequence). The CDR3 DNA reads as TGCAGTGCTGTCGACAGGATTCCACCCCTCCACTTT. Translated, it gives CSAVDRIPPLHF.

This clonotype was picked up many times. This rearrangement joins TRBV20-1 to TRBJ2-7; D is ambiguous. Germline V lookup: CDR1 DFQATT, CDR2 SNEGSKA (reference sequence). The CDR3 consists of 12 residues. Trimming cost V 4 bases and J 2 bases, with 9 bases left between them. CDR3 region: CSAIGFTYEQYF. The CDR3 nucleotides are TGCAGTGCTATTGGGTTTACCTACGAGCAGTACTTC.

In its sample, this clonotype was seen many times. The chain carries TRBV4-1 and TRBJ2-5; perhaps TRBD2 as D (6 bases). CDR1 is MGHRA, CDR2 YSYEKL, per germline. The CDR3 has 14 residues. The V end lost 0 bases, the J end lost 4 bases, and 9 bases lay between the germline ends. This CDR3 is CASSQEGGAETQYF. The CDR3, as DNA: TGCGCCAGCAGCCAAGAAGGAGGGGCAGAGACCCAGTACTTC.

This clonotype showed up many times. The rearrangement joins TRBV5-1 to TRBJ2-7, with TRBD1 matching 11 bases. This CDR3 has 17 amino acids. The V segment lost 1 base and the J segment 3 bases; nucleotides outside the gene matches: 9. Germline CDR1 reads SGHRS; CDR2 reads YFSETQ. The CDR3 region is CASSLSGQGVKNYEQYF. The CDR3 nucleotides read TGCGCCAGCAGCTTGTCGGGACAGGGGGTCAAGAACTACGAGCAGTACTTC.

This clonotype was observed a few times. The V gene is TRBV11-1, the J gene TRBJ2-2; 13 bases line up with TRBD2. V was clipped by 6 bases and J by 2 bases; unmatched bases: 3. The CDR3 covers 16 residues. Germline lookup yields CDR1 SGHAT and CDR2 FQDESV (reference sequence). CDR3 nucleotide sequence: TGTGCCAGCAGACGGACTAGCGGGGGAAACACCGGGGAGCTGTTTTTT. Its protein product is CASRRTSGGNTGELFF. Full variable domain (rest looked up from reference TRBV11-1 and TRBJ2-2): EAEVAQSPRYKITEKSQAVAFWCDPISGHATLYWYRQILGQGPELLVQFQDESVVDDSQLPKDRFSAERLKGVDSTLKIQPAELGDSAMYLCASRRTSGGNTGELFFGEGSRLTVL.

The table lists this clonotype with many counts. This rearrangement joins TRBV6-5 to TRBJ2-7; D is possibly TRBD1 (5 bases). Germline assignment: CDR1 MNHEY and CDR2 SVGAGI. V lost 3 bases, J lost 6 bases, and 9 bases lay in between. The CDR3 spans 12 residues. The CDR3 protein is CASSYLQGEQYF. The DNA for the CDR3 is TGTGCCAGCAGTTATTTGCAGGGCGAGCAGTACTTC.

Ten or more counts support this clonotype. The chain is built from TRBV24-1 and TRBJ1-2; 8 bases match TRBD1. There are 13 residues in the CDR3. V trimming: 7 bases; J trimming: 8 bases; junction bases outside the gene matches: 8. CDR1 and CDR2 (germline): KGHDR, SFDVKD. CDR3 bases: TGTGCCACCAGGGGACAGGTCGATGGGGGCTACACCTTC. Protein: CATRGQVDGGYTF.

This clonotype was counted many times. The chain employs TRBV20-1 and TRBJ1-5; no definite D call. The V gene lost 6 bases and the J gene lost 5 bases, with 20 bases spanning the gap. In germline, CDR1 is DFQATT, CDR2 SNEGSKA (reference sequence). The CDR3 totals 15 residues. The CDR3 reads CSAQRHQHLYQPQHF. The CDR3 coding sequence is TGCAGTGCCCAACGACACCAGCACCTATATCAGCCCCAGCATTTT.

As for this clonotype: A much more abundant neighbour one base away suggests this may be a read error. The chain carries TRBV24-1 and TRBJ2-5; D call uncertain. The CDR3 contains 12 residues. Trimming removed 0 bases from V and 10 bases from J, with 8 bases in between. Germline CDR1 reads KGHDR; CDR2 reads SFDVKD. For the CDR3, the DNA is TGTGCCACCAGTGATTTGGGGAAGAGCCAGTACTTC. The encoded protein is CATSDLGKSQYF.

Many counts were recorded for this clonotype. The chain recombines TRBV24-1 with TRBJ2-2, with D possibly called TRBD1 or TRBD2 (5 bases each). V was trimmed by 2 bases and J by 6 bases, leaving 6 bases between them. Germline V gene data show CDR1 as KGHDR and CDR2 as SFDVKD. This CDR3 contains 13 residues. CDR3 sequence: CATSDSGPGELFF. The CDR3 DNA reads TGTGCCACCAGTGATTCGGGGCCCGGGGAGCTGTTTTTT.

In this sample, this clonotype turned up a few times. The chain joins TRBV14 to TRBJ1-1; TRBD1 is a possible D gene (5 bases). Germline CDR1 and CDR2: SGHDN and FVKESK. V was trimmed by 2 bases and J by 4 bases, leaving 11 bases between them. This CDR3 is built from 14 residues. CDR3 nucleotides: TGTGCCAGCAGCCAACGTGCGGGGGGCACTGAAGCTTTCTTT. Amino acids: CASSQRAGGTEAFF.

This clonotype has at least ten counts. The chain is built from TRBV28 and TRBJ2-2; TRBD1 is a possible D gene (6 bases). Germline loops: CDR1 MDHEN, CDR2 SYDVKM. V was cut by 6 bases and J by 12 bases, with 11 bases left in between. The length of the CDR3 is 11 residues. The CDR3 DNA sequence: TGTGCCAGCAGCTACAGGGTTAAGCTGTTTTTT. Encoded protein: CASSYRVKLFF. The entire variable domain, with the rest obtained from reference TRBV28 and TRBJ2-2, is as follows: DVKVTQSSRYLVKRTGEKVFLECVQDMDHENMFWYRQDPGLGLRLIYFSYDVKMKEKGDIPEGYSVSREKKERFSLILESASTNQTSMYLCASSYRVKLFFGEGSRLTVL.

This clonotype was detected many times. This chain connects TRBV6-5 to TRBJ1-3; D might be TRBD1 (5 bases). The CDR3 consists of 16 residues. Germline CDR1 and CDR2: MNHEY and SVGAGI. The V and J ends lost 4 bases and 0 bases respectively, with 13 bases between them. The CDR3 DNA is TGTGCCAGCAGTTCATTGGACACTACCTCTGGAAACACCATATATTTT. Protein product: CASSSLDTTSGNTIYF.

This clonotype occurred many times. The chain couples TRBV7-4 to TRBJ2-7; D remains ambiguous. Germline-derived CDR1 and CDR2 are SGHVT and SQSDAQ. The CDR3 is 16 amino acids. The V end was cut by 6 bases, the J end by 3 bases, with 21 bases between. CDR3 sequence reads: CASSQILSKELYEQYF. In DNA, the CDR3 is TGTGCCAGCAGTCAAATACTCAGTAAGGAGCTCTACGAGCAGTACTTC.

This clonotype turned up a few times. CDR3 in amino acids: CASSESRRGKFQRTAVIQYF. The CDR3 coding sequence is TGCGCCAGCAGTGAGTCTCGTAGGGGGAAGTTTCAAAGAACGGCTGTCATTCAGTACTTC. The chain recombines TRBV10-1 with TRBJ2-4; TRBD1 is a possible D gene (6 bases). This CDR3 is 20 amino acids long. Trimming pared 0 bases from V and 9 bases from J, leaving 30 bases between. The V gene's germline CDR1 is WNHNN and CDR2 SYGVQD (reference sequence).

This clonotype was counted ten times or more. This sequence joins TRBV6-1 and TRBJ2-7; D possibly corresponds to TRBD2 (6 bases). CDR3 length equals 12 residues. CDR1 and CDR2 from the germline V gene are MNHNS and SASEGT. V lost 8 bases, J lost 1 base, and 9 bases lay in between. The CDR3 loop is CASLGGSYEQYF. CDR3 sequence (DNA): TGTGCCAGCTTGGGGGGATCCTACGAGCAGTACTTC.

This clonotype was seen at least ten times. The gene calls are TRBV6-1 and TRBJ1-1; D remains ambiguous. Germline lookup yields CDR1 MNHNS and CDR2 SASEGT. This CDR3 comprises 12 residues. V was pared by 0 bases and J by 11 bases, with 10 bases between. CDR3 DNA sequence: TGTGCCAGCAGTGAAGCGGGGTGGACGGCTTTCTTT. Translated: CASSEAGWTAFF.

V and J are TRBV7-9 and TRBJ1-2; perhaps TRBD1 as D (5 bases). Germline V CDR1 and CDR2: SEHNR, FQNEAQ (reference sequence). The V end lost 3 bases, the J end lost 2 bases, and 10 bases lay between the germline ends. The CDR3 length is 14 residues. CDR3: CASSFGAVNYGYTF. The CDR3 nucleotides are TGTGCCAGCAGCTTTGGGGCAGTGAACTATGGCTACACCTTC.

This clonotype was counted between two and nine times. The chain has TRBV28 and TRBJ2-4; D possibly matches TRBD1 or TRBD2 (6 bases each). The length of the CDR3 is 16 residues. V gave up 6 bases and J gave up 0 bases, with 15 bases separating them. Germline CDR1 and CDR2: MDHEN and SYDVKM. CDR3 nucleotide sequence: TGTGCCAGCAGGCCCCCCGGGGGCCTAGCCAAAAACATTCAGTACTTC. Its translation: CASRPPGGLAKNIQYF.

There are many counts of this clonotype. V is TRBV28 and J is TRBJ2-7; 12 bases are shared with TRBD1. This CDR3 is built from 15 residues. Germline V gene lookup returns CDR1 MDHEN and CDR2 SYDVKM. V trimming: 7 bases; J trimming: 5 bases; junction bases outside the gene matches: 9. CDR3 sequence (DNA): TGTGCCAGCACCCCTCCGGGACAGGGGGCCAACGAGCAGTACTTC. It specifies CASTPPGQGANEQYF.